This TCR beta chain was retrieved from a study of CD8 T cells in ankylosing spondylitis. Study conclusions and caveats: A motif in TCR beta, a set of 8 or 9 highly homologous variants, appeared characteristic of ankylosing spondylitis blood.

V shed 0 bases and J shed 3 bases, with 5 bases lying between them. CDR1 and CDR2 from the germline V gene are SGHDT and YYEEEE. The CDR3 loop spans 13 amino acids. Making the TCR beta libraries involved quantitative 5'-RACE with molecular barcodes. TCRdb ran MiXCR on the 5' RACE reads and lists one entry per CDR3 protein. The sample comprises fewer than 250,000 distinct CDR3 sequences, roughly 26% of which are singletons, and approximately 6.6% rests with the top ten. The sample holds many counts of this clonotype. Its antigen is still unknown. This clonotype originated in a male donor with ankylosing spondylitis or in good health (not recorded which). Sample: blood, either unsorted or a sorted T cell fraction (not recorded which). The rearrangement links TRBV5-6 to TRBJ2-3; no firm D call. The chain's CDR3 is CASSLEQTDTQYF. CDR3 sequence (DNA): TGTGCCAGCAGCTTGGAGCAGACAGATACGCAGTATTTT.